The clone carrying this T cell receptor beta chain was seen more than once but under ten times. The antigen is undetermined. The data were taken from a study of CD8 T cells in ankylosing spondylitis. The study, taken as a whole, reports: Existing reports had already noted some motif variants in reactive arthritis synovial fluid and blood. Roughly eight highly homologous variants made up a TCR beta motif that seemed to typify ankylosing spondylitis blood. Matched ankylosing spondylitis synovial fluid reportedly showed significant enrichment of disease-linked clones.

As the method for making TCR beta libraries, quantitative 5'-RACE with molecular barcodes was used. TCRdb recomputed calls from the 5' RACE reads with MiXCR, one row per CDR3 protein. The sample contains over 450,000 distinct CDR3 sequences, 12% of which appear only once. The CDR3 length is 18 residues. CDR1 is KGHDR, CDR2 SFDVKD, per germline. Trimming pared 0 bases from V and 0 bases from J, leaving 14 bases between. V usage is TRBV24-1 and J usage is TRBJ2-1; D remains ambiguous. The receptor was isolated from a male donor with ankylosing spondylitis. Specimen: blood, either unsorted or a sorted T cell fraction (not recorded which). The CDR3 region has the DNA TGTGCCACCAGTGATTTGCAAGGGCCTGGCGACTCCTACAATGAGCAGTTCTTC. Its translation is CATSDLQGPGDSYNEQFF.